The 13 T cell receptor beta chains presented below share a single source sample, sequenced in a study of CD8 T cells in ankylosing spondylitis. Study results and caveats: Ankylosing spondylitis blood appeared to carry a characteristic TCR beta motif of roughly 8 highly homologous variants.

No cognate antigen is known for these TCRs. MiXCR, run by TCRdb on the 5' RACE reads, gives a single entry per CDR3 protein. The table records approximately 500,000 distinct CDR3 sequences, about 12% of them present only once. The sequencing input was blood, either unsorted or a sorted T cell fraction (not recorded which). These receptors were taken from a male donor with ankylosing spondylitis.

V usage is TRBV12-3 or TRBV12-4 and J usage is TRBJ1-1, with D perhaps matching TRBD1 (5 bases). V lost 6 bases, J lost 4 bases, and 15 bases lay in between. This CDR3 region has 14 residues. The CDR3: CASSRQTRGTEAFF. As DNA, the CDR3 is TGTGCCAGCAGCAGACAGACGAGGGGCACTGAAGCTTTCTTT.

Many counts were recorded for this clonotype. This sequence joins TRBV29-1 and TRBJ2-3; perhaps TRBD1 as D (6 bases). The ends were cut back, 8 bases at V and 2 bases at J, with 17 bases in the middle. Germline V CDR1 and CDR2: SQVTM, ANQGSEA. The CDR3 consists of 14 residues. CDR3 in amino acids: CSSLFSGDTDTQYF. CDR3 DNA: TGCAGCTCTCTGTTCTCAGGGGACACAGATACGCAGTATTTT.

The V gene is TRBV24-1, the J gene TRBJ2-2; D is possibly TRBD1 or TRBD2 (6 bases each). This CDR3 spans 14 amino acids. The germline CDR1 and CDR2 sequences are KGHDR and SFDVKD. The V and J ends lost 9 bases and 3 bases respectively, with 13 bases between them. DNA for the CDR3: TGTGCCACCGAGAGGGGGGCGGACACCGGGGAGCTGTTTTTT. Its protein is CATERGADTGELFF.

The J gene is TRBJ2-6, the V gene TRBV5-1; D ambiguous. This CDR3 contains 15 residues. Germline V gives CDR1 SGHRS, CDR2 YFSETQ. Trimming took 0 bases from V and 3 from J, leaving 7 bases between them. This CDR3 is CASSLEWGGANVLTF. The CDR3 coding sequence is TGCGCCAGCAGCTTGGAGTGGGGTGGGGCCAACGTCCTGACTTTC.

The chain has TRBV2 and TRBJ2-3; D possibly corresponds to TRBD2 (6 bases). Germline CDR1 and CDR2: SNHLY and FYNNEI. CDR3 length: 15 residues. Deletions cut 5 bases from V and 2 bases from J, with 14 bases between. Here the CDR3 DNA reads TGTGCCAGCAGTTTAGGGGCGGGACCCACAGATACGCAGTATTTT. Amino acids: CASSLGAGPTDTQYF.

This clonotype was observed many times. V usage is TRBV2 and J usage is TRBJ1-1, with a possible D match to TRBD1 (6 bases). V dropped 6 bases and J dropped 6 bases, with 20 bases sitting between them. CDR1 is SNHLY and CDR2 is FYNNEI in the germline V gene. The CDR3 loop spans 15 amino acids. The CDR3 reads CASRDSERNGAEAFF. The CDR3 DNA follows: TGTGCCAGCAGGGACAGTGAAAGGAACGGTGCTGAAGCTTTCTTT.

The chain is built from TRBV20-1 and TRBJ2-3, with no clear D. The CDR3 is 14 amino acids. Looked up from germline, CDR1 is DFQATT and CDR2 is SNEGSKA (reference sequence). V lost 6 bases to trimming and J lost 3 bases, with 16 bases between them. CDR3 protein: CSAPRLGPTDTQYF. CDR3 nucleotide sequence: TGCAGTGCCCCTCGATTAGGGCCGACAGATACGCAGTATTTT.

This clonotype came up many times. The chain joins TRBV7-8 to TRBJ2-1; D may correspond to TRBD1 or TRBD2 (5 bases each). Germline V gives CDR1 SGHVS, CDR2 FQNEAQ. Trimming took off 5 bases at V and 6 bases at J, with 14 bases between the two ends. CDR3 length: 14 residues. The CDR3 nucleotides read TGTGCCAGCAGCCCATGGGGGAAAAGCAATGAGCAGTTCTTC. Its translation is CASSPWGKSNEQFF.

CDR3 in amino acids: CASSTLTGGDEKLFF. The CDR3 DNA reads TGCGCCAGCAGCACACTGACAGGTGGGGATGAAAAACTGTTTTTT. The chain couples TRBV5-1 to TRBJ1-4; tentative D call: TRBD1 (6 bases). CDR1 and CDR2 (germline): SGHRS, YFSETQ. The CDR3 spans 15 residues. The germline V and J ends were trimmed by 4 bases and 6 bases, with 16 bases remaining between them.

This clonotype was counted a few times. This rearrangement joins TRBV21-1 to TRBJ2-2; the table assigns TRBD2, which was not confirmed against the DNA. TRBV21-1 is deemed a pseudogene. The CDR3 is 16 residues long. Here the CDR3 reads CASSKRGGTNTGELFF. CDR3 in DNA: TGTGCCAGCAGCAAACGCGGCGGGACGAACACCGGGGAGCTGTTTTTT.

This clonotype was observed a handful of times. This rearrangement joins TRBV20-1 to TRBJ2-1; D remains ambiguous. Germline V lookup: CDR1 DFQATT, CDR2 SNEGSKA (reference sequence). The CDR3 is 16 amino acids. The V and J ends lost 1 base and 0 bases respectively, with 13 bases between them. CDR3 bases: TGCAGTGCTAGAGGGGGTGAAGCTGGCTCCTACAATGAGCAGTTCTTC. Its translation is CSARGGEAGSYNEQFF.

The chain has TRBV5-1 and TRBJ2-2, with 7 bases aligning to TRBD1. The V gene end was trimmed by 5 bases and the J gene end by 7 bases; junction bases not matched to a gene: 5. The V gene's germline CDR1 is SGHRS and CDR2 YFSETQ. The CDR3 covers 13 residues. The CDR3 DNA follows: TGCGCCAGCAGAGAACAGGGGCTCGGGGAGCTGTTTTTT. Amino acid sequence: CASREQGLGELFF.

V and J are TRBV7-2 and TRBJ2-7, with TRBD2 matching over 9 bases. The CDR3 consists of 16 residues. Germline V gene data show CDR1 as SGHTA and CDR2 as FQGNSA. J was trimmed by 6 bases and V by 2 bases; bases with no gene match: 11. The CDR3 spells CASSLIVGGRGGEQYF. The CDR3 DNA sequence: TGTGCCAGCAGCTTAATTGTTGGCGGGAGGGGGGGCGAGCAGTACTTC.